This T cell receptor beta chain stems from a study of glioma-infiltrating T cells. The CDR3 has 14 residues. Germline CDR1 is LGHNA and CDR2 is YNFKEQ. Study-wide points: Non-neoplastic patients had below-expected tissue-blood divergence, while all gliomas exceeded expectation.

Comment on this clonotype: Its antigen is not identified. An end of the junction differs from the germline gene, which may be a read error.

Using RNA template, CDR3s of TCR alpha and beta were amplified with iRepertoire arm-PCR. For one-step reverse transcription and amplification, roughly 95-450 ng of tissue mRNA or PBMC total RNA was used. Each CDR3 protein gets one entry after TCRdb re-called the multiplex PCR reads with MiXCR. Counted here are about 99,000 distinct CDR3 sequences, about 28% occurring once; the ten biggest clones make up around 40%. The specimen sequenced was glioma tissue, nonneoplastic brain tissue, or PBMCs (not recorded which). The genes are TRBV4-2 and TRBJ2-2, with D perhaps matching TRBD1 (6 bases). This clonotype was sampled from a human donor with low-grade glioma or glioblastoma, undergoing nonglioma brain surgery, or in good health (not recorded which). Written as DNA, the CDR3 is TGTGCCAGCAGCCCCAGCACAGGGCTCGGGGAGATGTTTTTT. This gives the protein CASSPSTGLGEMFF.